Listed below are T cell receptor beta chains from one sample, sequenced in a study of cytomegalovirus exposure and HLA in healthy donors. Only in-frame clones appear in the TCRdb table, and some are missing; sequencing was by immunoSEQ multiplex PCR. The repertoire holds 55,000 to 65,000 clones, roughly 80% seen once, with 3.5% to 4% in the top ten. Sequencing used PBMCs. These TCRs come from a woman aged 35 to 49 in good health and CMV-seronegative. The CDR3 runs from the conserved cysteine through the conserved F or W. A D gene is named only where the DNA matches it firmly. Clone sizes are given selectively: once, few, many, or a class where the clone is expanded.

j_call d_call clone_size v_call cdr3_nt cdr3_aa
TRBJ1-5 . . TRBV4-1 TGCGCCAGCAGCCAAGATCAGTTCACCAATCAGCCCCAGCATTTT CASSQDQFTNQPQHF
TRBJ1-5 TRBD1 . TRBV7-9 TGTGCCAGCAGTATGGGGACAGGGTACCTTAATAGCAATCAGCCCCAGCATTTT CASSMGTGYLNSNQPQHF
TRBJ2-2 . . TRBV4-1 TGCGCCAGCAGCAACAGCGGAACGAACACCGGGGAGCTGTTTTTT CASSNSGTNTGELFF
TRBJ2-5 . . TRBV7-2 TGTGCCAGCAGCTTAGCGTCAGTCGAGACCCAGTACTTC CASSLASVETQYF
TRBJ1-1 . . TRBV2 TGTGCCAGCGGCGGTCGGACTGAAGCTTTCTTT CASGGRTEAFF
TRBJ2-1 TRBD1 . TRBV9 TGTGCCAGCAGCAGGACAGGGGACAATGAGCAGTTCTTC CASSRTGDNEQFF
TRBJ2-7 TRBD1 few TRBV5-4 TGTGCCAGCAGCGTTCCGGGACAGCCGTACGAGCAGTACTTC CASSVPGQPYEQYF
TRBJ1-4 TRBD1 . TRBV18 TGTGCCAGCTCACAAAGACAGGGAACTAATGAAAAACTGTTTTTT CASSQRQGTNEKLFF
TRBJ2-5 TRBD1 . TRBV27 TGTGCCAGCAGTTGGGACAGCCAAGAGACCCAGTACTTC CASSWDSQETQYF
TRBJ1-1 . . TRBV29-1 TGCAGCGTTGAAAGGGCGCAGAGGGCTGAAGCTTTCTTT CSVERAQRAEAFF
TRBJ2-2 . few TRBV2 TGTGCCAGCAGGGTACTAGCTCCCGGGGAGCTGTTTTTT CASRVLAPGELFF
TRBJ1-1 . . TRBV6-1 TGTGCCAGCAGTGTTAGCCAGAGGTTTGCTTTCTTT CASSVSQRFAFF
TRBJ2-7 TRBD2 . TRBV10-1 TGCGCCAGCAGTGATGCTAGCGGGAGTTTCCACGAGCAGTACTTC CASSDASGSFHEQYF
TRBJ1-5 . . TRBV6-6 TGTGCCAGCAGTTACGGGGCACGTCAGCCCCAGCATTTT CASSYGARQPQHF
TRBJ1-4 TRBD1 . TRBV5-6 TGTGCCAGCAGCTTTCCGGGACAGGGGGATGAAAAACTGTTTTTT CASSFPGQGDEKLFF
TRBJ2-3 TRBD1 . TRBV10-3 TGTGCCACCCGACCGGCCGACAGGGAAGGGACAGATACGCAGTATTTT CATRPADREGTDTQYF
TRBJ2-7 TRBD2 few TRBV27 TGTGCCAGCAGTCGGGGGCCGACTAGCGGGAGTTACGAGCAGTACTTC CASSRGPTSGSYEQYF
TRBJ2-1 . . TRBV9 TGTGCCAGCAGCGTAGTGGCAGGGCACCACAATGAGCAGTTCTTC CASSVVAGHHNEQFF
TRBJ2-3 . . TRBV9 TGTGCCAGCAGCGTAGGACGGGTGACAGATACGCAGTATTTT CASSVGRVTDTQYF
TRBJ2-7 TRBD2 . TRBV19 TGTGCCAGTAGTGACCGACTAGCGGATACAACCTACGAGCAGTACTTC CASSDRLADTTYEQYF
TRBJ1-1 . . TRBV2 TGTGCCAGCAGTCAGCGCAGGGCCAGCGCTGAAGCTTTCTTT CASSQRRASAEAFF
TRBJ1-2 TRBD1 . TRBV19 TGTGCCAGTAGTATTAGGACAGGGTCAGGCTACACCTTC CASSIRTGSGYTF
TRBJ2-3 . . TRBV5-1 TGCGCCAGCAGCTTGGGCGTCGGCACAGGGAGCGCAGATACGCAGTATTTT CASSLGVGTGSADTQYF
TRBJ1-3 . . TRBV9 TGTGCCAGCAGCCCTGGGGCCTCTGGAAACACCATATATTTT CASSPGASGNTIYF
TRBJ2-3 TRBD2 few TRBV6-4 TGTGCCAGCAGTAGGACTAGCGGGGGCACAGATACGCAGTATTTT CASSRTSGGTDTQYF
TRBJ2-5 TRBD2 once TRBV7-6 TGTGCCAGCAGCCCCCGTCTTGCGGGAGGGGCTGAAGAGACCCAGTACTTC CASSPRLAGGAEETQYF
TRBJ2-5 . . TRBV11-2 TGTGCCAGCAGCACCCCCCGGTATGGCAGGCAAGAGACCCAGTACTTC CASSTPRYGRQETQYF
TRBJ1-3 TRBD1 few TRBV18 TGTGCCAGCTCACGCGAACAGGGGAGCTCTGGAAACACCATATATTTT CASSREQGSSGNTIYF
TRBJ2-3 TRBD2 . TRBV19 TGTGCCAGTAATCCCGCGGGAGGTCTCACAGATACGCAGTATTTT CASNPAGGLTDTQYF
TRBJ2-1 . once TRBV28 TGTGCCAGCAGTTTCTCTCCGGGTTCCTACAATGAGCAGTTCTTC CASSFSPGSYNEQFF
TRBJ2-1 TRBD1 . TRBV4-1 TGCGCCAGCAGCCAGGGGACAGGGACCCATCTTGGGGATGAGCAGTTCTTC CASSQGTGTHLGDEQFF
TRBJ1-5 . . TRBV2 TGTGCCAGCACTGACAACAATCAGCCCCAGCATTTT CASTDNNQPQHF